The clone carrying this T cell receptor beta chain appeared a few times. Antigen: not known. The isolated RNA, all of it, was reverse transcribed, so expressed TCRB transcripts were what got sequenced. Profiling relied on immunoSEQ multiplex PCR, and the TCRdb table lists in-frame clones only, not all of them. This sample yields 360,000 or so clones, of which around a fifth are seen a single time; under 0.05% belongs to the top ten. The record originates from a study of beta chain features in type 1 diabetes. The study's findings and limits: TCRB CDR3s from Type 1 diabetes patients were moderately but significantly shorter in all four CD4+ subsets.

Trimming removed 4 bases from V and 1 base from J; junction bases left unmatched: 4. Germline V gives CDR1 SGHRS, CDR2 YFSETQ. The CDR3 spans 15 residues. Each population that was sorted was more than 95% pure. The V and J genes are TRBV5-1 and TRBJ2-5, with TRBD1 identical over 10 bases. This clonotype was obtained from a woman between 18 and 29 years old in good health. The specimen sequenced was naive CD4+ T cells from blood. CDR3 amino acids: CASSKGQGPQETQYF. For the CDR3, the DNA is TGCGCCAGCAGCAAGGGACAGGGGCCCCAAGAGACCCAGTACTTC.